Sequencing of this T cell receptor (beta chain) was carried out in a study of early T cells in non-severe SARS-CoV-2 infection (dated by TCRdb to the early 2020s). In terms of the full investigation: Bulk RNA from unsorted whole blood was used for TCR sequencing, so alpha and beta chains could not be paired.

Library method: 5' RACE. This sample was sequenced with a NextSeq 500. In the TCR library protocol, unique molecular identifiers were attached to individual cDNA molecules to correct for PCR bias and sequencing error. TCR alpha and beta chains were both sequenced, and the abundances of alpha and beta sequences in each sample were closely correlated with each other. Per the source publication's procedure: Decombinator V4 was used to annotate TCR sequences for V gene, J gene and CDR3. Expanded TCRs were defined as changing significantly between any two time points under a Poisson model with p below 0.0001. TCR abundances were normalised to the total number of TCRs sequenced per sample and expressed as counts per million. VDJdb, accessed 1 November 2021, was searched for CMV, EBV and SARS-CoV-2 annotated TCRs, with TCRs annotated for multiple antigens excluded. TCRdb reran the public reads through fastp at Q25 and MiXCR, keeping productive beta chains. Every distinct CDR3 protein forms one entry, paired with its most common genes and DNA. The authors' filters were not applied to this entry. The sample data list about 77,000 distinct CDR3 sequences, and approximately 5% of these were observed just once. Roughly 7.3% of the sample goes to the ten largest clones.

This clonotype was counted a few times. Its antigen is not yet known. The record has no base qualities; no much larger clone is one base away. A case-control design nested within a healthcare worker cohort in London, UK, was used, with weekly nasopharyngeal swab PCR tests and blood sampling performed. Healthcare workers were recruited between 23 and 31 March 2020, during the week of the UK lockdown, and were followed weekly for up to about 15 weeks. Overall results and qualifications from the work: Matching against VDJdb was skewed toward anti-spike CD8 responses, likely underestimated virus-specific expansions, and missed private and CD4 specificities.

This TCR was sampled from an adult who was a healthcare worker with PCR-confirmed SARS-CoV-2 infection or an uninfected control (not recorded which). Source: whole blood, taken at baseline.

The CDR3 amino acid sequence is: CASSPLKVTGGYSNQPQHF. The nucleotide sequence reads TGTGCCAGCAGCCCCTTGAAGGTAACGGGGGGTTATAGCAATCAGCCCCAGCATTTT. The chain is encoded by TRBV14 joined to TRBJ1-5; the D gene is perhaps TRBD1, on 5 matching bases. Cut back by 4 bases and 0 bases, the V and J ends lie 22 bases apart. The CDR3, cysteine through phenylalanine, is 19 amino acids long. Only CDR3 DNA is held: 57 bases, read in frame from base 1. CDR1 is given as SGHDN and CDR2 as FVKESK, both from the germline V gene.